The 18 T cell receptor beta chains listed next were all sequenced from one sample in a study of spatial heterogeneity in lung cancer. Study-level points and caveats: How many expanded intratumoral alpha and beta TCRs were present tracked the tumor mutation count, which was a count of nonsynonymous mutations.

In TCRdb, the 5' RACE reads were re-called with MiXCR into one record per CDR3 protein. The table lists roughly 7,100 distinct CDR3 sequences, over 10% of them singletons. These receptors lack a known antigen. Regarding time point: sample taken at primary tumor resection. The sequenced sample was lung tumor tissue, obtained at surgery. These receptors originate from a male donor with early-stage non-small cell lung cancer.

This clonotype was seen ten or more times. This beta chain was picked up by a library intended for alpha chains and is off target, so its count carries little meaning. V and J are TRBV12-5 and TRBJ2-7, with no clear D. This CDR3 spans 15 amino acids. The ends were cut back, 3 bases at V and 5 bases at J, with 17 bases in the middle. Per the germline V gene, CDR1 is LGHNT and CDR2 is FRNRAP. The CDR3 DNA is TGTGCTAGTGGTTTTGGTTCGGGTCTGGTGGACGAGCAGTACGTC. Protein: CASGFGSGLVDEQYV.

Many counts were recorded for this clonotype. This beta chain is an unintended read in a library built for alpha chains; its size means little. The CDR3 spells CASTTPHGVGAGELFF. In nucleotides, the CDR3 is TGTGCCAGCACCACACCGCACGGAGTCGGGGCCGGGGAGCTGTTTTTT. V usage is TRBV6-6 and J usage is TRBJ2-2; perhaps TRBD2 as D (5 bases). Trimming shortened V by 7 bases and J by 6 bases, and 21 bases separated the two germline ends. Germline lookup yields CDR1 MNHNY and CDR2 SVGAGI (reference sequence). The CDR3 is made up of 16 amino acids.

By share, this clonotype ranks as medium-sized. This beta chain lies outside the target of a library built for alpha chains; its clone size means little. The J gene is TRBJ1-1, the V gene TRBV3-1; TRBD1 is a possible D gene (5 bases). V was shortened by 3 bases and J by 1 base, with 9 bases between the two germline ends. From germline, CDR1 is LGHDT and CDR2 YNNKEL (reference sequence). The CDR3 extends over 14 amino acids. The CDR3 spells CASSQGRQNTEAFF. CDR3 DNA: TGTGCCAGCAGCCAGGGGCGGCAGAACACTGAAGCTTTCTTT.

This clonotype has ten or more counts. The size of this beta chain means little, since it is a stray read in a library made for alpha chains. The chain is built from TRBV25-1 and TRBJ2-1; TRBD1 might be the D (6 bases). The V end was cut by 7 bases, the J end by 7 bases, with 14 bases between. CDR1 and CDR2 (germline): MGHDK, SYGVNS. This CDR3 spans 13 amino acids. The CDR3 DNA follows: TGTGCCAGCAAGATAGGGGGTGATAATGAGCAGTTCTTC. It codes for CASKIGGDNEQFF. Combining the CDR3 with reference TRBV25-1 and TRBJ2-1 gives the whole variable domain EADIYQTPRYLVIGTGKKITLECSQTMGHDKMYWYQQDPGMELHLIHYSYGVNSTEKGDLSSESTVSRIRTEHFPLTLESARPSHTSQYLCASKIGGDNEQFFGPGTRLTVL.

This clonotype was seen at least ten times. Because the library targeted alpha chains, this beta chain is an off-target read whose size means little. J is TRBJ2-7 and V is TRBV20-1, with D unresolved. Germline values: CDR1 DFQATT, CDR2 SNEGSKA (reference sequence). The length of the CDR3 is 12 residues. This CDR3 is CSATLLTYEQYF. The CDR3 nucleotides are TGCAGCGCGACACTCCTTACCTACGAGCAGTACTTC.

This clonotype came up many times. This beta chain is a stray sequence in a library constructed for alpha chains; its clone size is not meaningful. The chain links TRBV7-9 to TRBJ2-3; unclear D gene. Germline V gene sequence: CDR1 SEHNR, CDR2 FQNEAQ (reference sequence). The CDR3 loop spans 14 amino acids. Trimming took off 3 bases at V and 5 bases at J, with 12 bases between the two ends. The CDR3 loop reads CASSFLSVGDTQYF. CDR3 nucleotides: TGTGCCAGCAGCTTTCTCTCCGTGGGAGATACGCAGTATTTT.

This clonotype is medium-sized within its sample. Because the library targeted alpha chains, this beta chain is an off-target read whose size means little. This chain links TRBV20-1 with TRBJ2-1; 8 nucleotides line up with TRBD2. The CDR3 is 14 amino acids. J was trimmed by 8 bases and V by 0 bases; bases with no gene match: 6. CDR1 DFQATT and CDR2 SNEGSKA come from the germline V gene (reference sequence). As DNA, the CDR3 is TGCAGTGCTAGAGATCTGCGGGGGGTGGATGAGCAGTTCTTC. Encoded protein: CSARDLRGVDEQFF.

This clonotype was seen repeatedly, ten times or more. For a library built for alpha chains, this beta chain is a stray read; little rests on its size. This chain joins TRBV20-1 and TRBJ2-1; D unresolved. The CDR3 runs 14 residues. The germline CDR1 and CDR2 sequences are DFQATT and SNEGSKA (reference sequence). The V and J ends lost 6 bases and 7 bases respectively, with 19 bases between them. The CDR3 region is CSALPTPMWNEQFF. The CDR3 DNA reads TGCAGTGCCCTTCCGACTCCTATGTGGAATGAGCAGTTCTTC.

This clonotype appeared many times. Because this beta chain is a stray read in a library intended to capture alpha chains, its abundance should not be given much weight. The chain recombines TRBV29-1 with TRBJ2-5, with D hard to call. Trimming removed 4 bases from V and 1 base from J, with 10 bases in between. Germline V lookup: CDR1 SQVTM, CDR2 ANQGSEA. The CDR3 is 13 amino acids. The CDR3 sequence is CSVAWAAQETQYF. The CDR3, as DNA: TGCAGCGTTGCGTGGGCAGCCCAAGAGACCCAGTACTTC.

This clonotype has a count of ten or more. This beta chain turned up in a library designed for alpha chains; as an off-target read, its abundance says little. The CDR3 region has the DNA TGTGCCAGCAGTTTTGCAGGTGGCCCTAATGAAAAACTGTTTTTT. It codes for CASSFAGGPNEKLFF. The chain combines TRBV28 with TRBJ1-4; unclear D gene. CDR3 length equals 15 residues. Germline CDR1 reads MDHEN; CDR2 reads SYDVKM. V lost 3 bases and J 3 bases, leaving 11 bases between the germline ends.

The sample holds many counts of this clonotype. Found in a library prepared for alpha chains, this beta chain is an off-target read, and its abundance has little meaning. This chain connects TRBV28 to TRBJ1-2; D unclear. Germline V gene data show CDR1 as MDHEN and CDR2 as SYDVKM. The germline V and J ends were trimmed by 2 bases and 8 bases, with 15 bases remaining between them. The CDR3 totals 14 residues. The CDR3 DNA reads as TGTGCCAGCAGTTTACTTGGAGGGATTGGAGGCTACACCTTC. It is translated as CASSLLGGIGGYTF.

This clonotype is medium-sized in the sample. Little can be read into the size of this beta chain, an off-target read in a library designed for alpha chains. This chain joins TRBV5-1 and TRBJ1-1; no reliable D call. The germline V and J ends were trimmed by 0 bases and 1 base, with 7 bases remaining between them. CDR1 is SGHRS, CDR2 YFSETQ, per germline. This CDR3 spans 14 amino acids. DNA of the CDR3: TGCGCCAGCAGCTTGGTTACCCCGAACACTGAAGCTTTCTTT. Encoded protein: CASSLVTPNTEAFF.

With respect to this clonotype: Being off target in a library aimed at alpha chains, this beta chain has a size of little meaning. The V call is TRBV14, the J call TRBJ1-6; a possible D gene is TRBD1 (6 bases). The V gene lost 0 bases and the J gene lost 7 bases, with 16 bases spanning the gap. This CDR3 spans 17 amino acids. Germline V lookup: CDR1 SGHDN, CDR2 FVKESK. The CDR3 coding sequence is TGTGCCAGCAGCCAAGAAATCGGGGGGCTAAGGAATTCACCCCTCCACTTT. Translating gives CASSQEIGGLRNSPLHF.

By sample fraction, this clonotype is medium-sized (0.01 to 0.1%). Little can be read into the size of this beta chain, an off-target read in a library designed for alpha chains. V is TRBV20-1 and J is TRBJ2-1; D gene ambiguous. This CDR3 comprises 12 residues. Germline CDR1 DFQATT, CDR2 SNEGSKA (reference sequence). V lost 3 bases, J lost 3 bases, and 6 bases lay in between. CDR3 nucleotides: TGCAGTGCTAGCAACATCTACAATGAGCAGTTCTTC. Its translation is CSASNIYNEQFF.

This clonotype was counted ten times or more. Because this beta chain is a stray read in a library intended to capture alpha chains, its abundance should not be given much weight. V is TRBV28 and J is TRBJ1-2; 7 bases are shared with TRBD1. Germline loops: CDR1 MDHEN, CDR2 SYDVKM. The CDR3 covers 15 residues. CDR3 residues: CAGSPSGTASYGYTF. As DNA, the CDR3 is TGTGCGGGATCCCCGTCAGGGACAGCCTCCTATGGCTACACCTTC.

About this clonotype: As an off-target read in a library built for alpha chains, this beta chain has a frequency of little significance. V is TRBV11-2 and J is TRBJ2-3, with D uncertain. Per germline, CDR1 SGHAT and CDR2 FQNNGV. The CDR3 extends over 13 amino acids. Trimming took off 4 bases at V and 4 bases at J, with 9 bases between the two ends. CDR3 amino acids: CASSSWGADTQYF. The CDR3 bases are TGTGCCAGCAGCTCCTGGGGTGCAGATACGCAGTATTTT.

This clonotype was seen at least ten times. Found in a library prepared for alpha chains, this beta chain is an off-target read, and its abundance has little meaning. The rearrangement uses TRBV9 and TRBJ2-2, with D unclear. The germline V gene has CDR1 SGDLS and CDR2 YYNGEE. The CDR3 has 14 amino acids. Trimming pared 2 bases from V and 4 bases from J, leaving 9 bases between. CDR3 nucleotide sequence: TGTGCCAGCAGCGTGACCCCGGGCACCGGGGAGCTGTTTTTT. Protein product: CASSVTPGTGELFF.

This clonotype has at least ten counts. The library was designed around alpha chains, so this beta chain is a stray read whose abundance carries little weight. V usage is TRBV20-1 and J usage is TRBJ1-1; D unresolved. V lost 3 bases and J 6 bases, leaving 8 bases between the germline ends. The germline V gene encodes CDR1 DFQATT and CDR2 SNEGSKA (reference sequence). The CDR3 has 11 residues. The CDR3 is CSASPGSEAFF. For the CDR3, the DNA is TGCAGTGCTAGTCCGGGTTCTGAAGCTTTCTTT.